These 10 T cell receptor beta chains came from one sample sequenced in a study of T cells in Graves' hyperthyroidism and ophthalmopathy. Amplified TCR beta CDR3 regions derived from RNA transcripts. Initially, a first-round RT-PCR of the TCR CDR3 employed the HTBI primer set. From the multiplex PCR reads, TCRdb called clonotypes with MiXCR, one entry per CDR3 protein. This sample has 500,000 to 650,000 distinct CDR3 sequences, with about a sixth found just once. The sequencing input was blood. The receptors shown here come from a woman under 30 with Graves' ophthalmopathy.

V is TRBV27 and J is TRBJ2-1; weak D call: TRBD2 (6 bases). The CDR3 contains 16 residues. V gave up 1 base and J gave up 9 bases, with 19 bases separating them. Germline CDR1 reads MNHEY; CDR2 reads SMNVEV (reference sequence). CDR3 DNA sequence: TGTGCCAGCAGTTTATATAGCGGCGCCCAGGGTAGTGAGCAGTTCTTC. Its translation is CASSLYSGAQGSEQFF.

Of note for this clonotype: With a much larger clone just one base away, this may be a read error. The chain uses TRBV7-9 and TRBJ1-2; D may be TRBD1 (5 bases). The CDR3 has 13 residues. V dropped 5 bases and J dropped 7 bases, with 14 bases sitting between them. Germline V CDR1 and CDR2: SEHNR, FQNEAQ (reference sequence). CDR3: CASSRGRVSGYTF. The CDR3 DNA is TGTGCCAGCAGCCGGGGCAGGGTTTCTGGCTACACCTTC. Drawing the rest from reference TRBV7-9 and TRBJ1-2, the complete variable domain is DTGVSQNPRHKITKRGQNVTFRCDPISEHNRLYWYRQTLGQGPEFLTYFQNEAQLEKSRLLSDRFSAERPKGSFSTLEIQRTEQGDSAMYLCASSRGRVSGYTFGSGTRLTVV.

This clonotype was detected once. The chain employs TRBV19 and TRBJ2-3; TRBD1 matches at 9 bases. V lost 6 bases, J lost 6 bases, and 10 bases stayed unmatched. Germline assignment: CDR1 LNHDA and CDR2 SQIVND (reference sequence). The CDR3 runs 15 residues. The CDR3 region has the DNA TGTGCCAGTAGGCAGGACAGGGGTCCCAGGGATACGCAGTATTTT. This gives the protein CASRQDRGPRDTQYF.

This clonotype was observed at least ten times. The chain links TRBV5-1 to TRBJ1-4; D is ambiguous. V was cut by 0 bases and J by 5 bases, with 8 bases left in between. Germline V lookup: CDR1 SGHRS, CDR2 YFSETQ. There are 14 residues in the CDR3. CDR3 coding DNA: TGCGCCAGCAGCTTGGGACGGAGAAATGAAAAACTGTTTTTT. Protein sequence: CASSLGRRNEKLFF.

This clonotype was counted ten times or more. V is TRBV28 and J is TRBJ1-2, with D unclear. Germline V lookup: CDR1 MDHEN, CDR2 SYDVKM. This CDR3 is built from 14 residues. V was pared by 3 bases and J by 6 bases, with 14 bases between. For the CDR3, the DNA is TGTGCCAGCAGTTTGCGGACGAGGAGCGATGGCTACACCTTC. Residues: CASSLRTRSDGYTF.

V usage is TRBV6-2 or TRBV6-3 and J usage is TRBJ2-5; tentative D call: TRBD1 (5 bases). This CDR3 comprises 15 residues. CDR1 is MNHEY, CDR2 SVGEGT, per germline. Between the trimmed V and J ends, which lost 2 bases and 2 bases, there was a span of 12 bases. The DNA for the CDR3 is TGTGCCAGCAGTTACCTCCAGGGATTACAAGAGACCCAGTACTTC. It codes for CASSYLQGLQETQYF.

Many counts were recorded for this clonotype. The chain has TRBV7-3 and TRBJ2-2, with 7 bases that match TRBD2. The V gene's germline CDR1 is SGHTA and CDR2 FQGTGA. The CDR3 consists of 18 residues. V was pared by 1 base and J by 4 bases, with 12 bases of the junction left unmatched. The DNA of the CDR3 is TGTGCCAGCAGCTTAAGTCCCGCGGGAGTGGTAGGCACCGGGGAGCTGTTTTTT. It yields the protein CASSLSPAGVVGTGELFF.

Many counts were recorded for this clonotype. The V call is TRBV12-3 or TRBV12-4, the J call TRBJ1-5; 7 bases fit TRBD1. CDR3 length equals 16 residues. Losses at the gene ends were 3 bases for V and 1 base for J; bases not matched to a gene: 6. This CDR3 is CASSLGDRVSNQPQHF. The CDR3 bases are TGTGCCAGCAGTTTGGGAGACAGGGTGAGCAATCAGCCCCAGCATTTT.

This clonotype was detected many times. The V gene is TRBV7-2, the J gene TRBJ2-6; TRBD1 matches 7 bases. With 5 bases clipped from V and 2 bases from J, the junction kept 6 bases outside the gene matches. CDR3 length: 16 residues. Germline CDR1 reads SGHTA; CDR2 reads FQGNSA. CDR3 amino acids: CASSRRTGAGANVLTF. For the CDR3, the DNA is TGTGCCAGCAGCCGGAGAACAGGGGCTGGGGCCAACGTCCTGACTTTC.

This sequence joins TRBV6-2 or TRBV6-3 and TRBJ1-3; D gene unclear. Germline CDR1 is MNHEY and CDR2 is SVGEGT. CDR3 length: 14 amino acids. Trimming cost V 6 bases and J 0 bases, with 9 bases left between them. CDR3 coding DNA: TGTGCCAGCAGGGACCTGAACTCTGGAAACACCATATATTTT. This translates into CASRDLNSGNTIYF.